One sample yielded the 10 T cell receptor beta chains listed below, sequenced in a study of T cell repertoires in cytomegalovirus infection. TCRdb ran MiXCR on the reads and lists one entry per CDR3 protein. The sample comprises approximately 270,000 distinct CDR3 sequences, around 20% of which are singletons, and approximately 19% rests with the top ten. These receptors' targets are unknown. The material was cultured PBMCs, obtained from culture after CMV antigen stimulation. These receptor sequences come from a human donor in good health (CMV status not recorded). Some clones in this sample may be carry-over from other donors' samples.

This clonotype was observed a few times. The V gene is TRBV12-3 or TRBV12-4, the J gene TRBJ2-1, with D uncertain. The CDR3 covers 16 residues. V gave up 5 bases and J gave up 2 bases, with 16 bases separating them. This chain's CDR3 is CASSLPATRAYNEQFF. The CDR3 nucleotides read TGTGCCAGCAGTCTACCGGCGACAAGAGCCTACAATGAGCAGTTCTTC.

V and J are TRBV4-3 and TRBJ2-1, with 7 bases fitting TRBD2. V lost 3 bases and J lost 0; bases outside the gene matches: 17. The length of the CDR3 is 20 residues. CDR1 LGHNA and CDR2 YSLEER come from the germline V gene. CDR3: CASSQGPGGPNIRSYNEQFF. The DNA for the CDR3 is TGCGCCAGCAGCCAGGGGCCGGGAGGACCGAATATTCGCTCCTACAATGAGCAGTTCTTC.

Ten or more counts support this clonotype. This sequence joins TRBV2 and TRBJ2-1, with 13 positions matching TRBD2. Looked up from germline, CDR1 is SNHLY and CDR2 is FYNNEI. V lost 6 bases and J lost 9; bases outside the gene matches: 11. CDR3 length: 16 amino acids. The CDR3 region has the DNA TGTGCCAGCAGGGTGGATCCGGGACTAGCGGGAACTGAGCAGTTCTTC. Translating it yields CASRVDPGLAGTEQFF.

This clonotype turned up a few times. CDR3 bases: TGTGCCAGCAGCCCCCTGGCCAAGGGAACGTATGGCTACACCTTC. Amino acid sequence: CASSPLAKGTYGYTF. The J gene is TRBJ1-2, the V gene TRBV12-3 or TRBV12-4; the D is unclear. The germline V and J ends were trimmed by 6 bases and 5 bases, with 19 bases remaining between them. The CDR3 spans 15 residues.

This clonotype was counted a few times. V gene TRBV6-2 or TRBV6-3 combines with J gene TRBJ2-1; no definite D call. Germline CDR1 and CDR2: MNHEY and SVGEGT. This CDR3 is 14 amino acids long. The V gene lost 0 bases and the J gene lost 7 bases, with 10 bases spanning the gap. CDR3 in amino acids: CASSYSAVGNEQFF. The DNA for the CDR3 is TGTGCCAGCAGTTACTCGGCAGTTGGGAATGAGCAGTTCTTC.

There are many counts of this clonotype. The chain carries TRBV6-2 or TRBV6-3 and TRBJ2-7, with D unresolved. Germline lookup yields CDR1 MNHEY and CDR2 SVGEGT. CDR3 length: 15 residues. V was pared by 0 bases and J by 0 bases, with 9 bases between. The CDR3 protein is CASSYSGTPSYEQYF. As DNA, the CDR3 is TGTGCCAGCAGTTACTCGGGTACCCCCTCCTACGAGCAGTACTTC.

The chain has TRBV20-1 and TRBJ1-5; no definite D call. V dropped 0 bases and J dropped 7 bases, with 16 bases sitting between them. Germline V lookup: CDR1 DFQATT, CDR2 SNEGSKA (reference sequence). The CDR3 is 15 amino acids. In DNA form, the CDR3 reads TGCAGTGCTAGAGATTCGGTACAAATGGCCCAGCCCCAGCATTTT. This translates into CSARDSVQMAQPQHF.

This clonotype was observed at least ten times. V gene TRBV28 combines with J gene TRBJ1-2; 7 nucleotides align to TRBD1. The V gene end was trimmed by 3 bases and the J gene end by 4 bases; junction bases not matched to a gene: 5. This CDR3 contains 14 residues. CDR1 is MDHEN and CDR2 is SYDVKM in the germline V gene. The CDR3 bases are TGTGCCAGCAGTTTTCCAGGGGGTCGCTATGGCTACACCTTC. Protein product: CASSFPGGRYGYTF.

This clonotype was counted many times. The V call is TRBV7-3, the J call TRBJ2-1; TRBD2 agrees at 9 bases. The ends lost 1 base at V and 7 bases at J; junction bases unmatched: 5. In germline, CDR1 is SGHTA, CDR2 FQGTGA. This CDR3 has 15 amino acids. The CDR3 DNA reads as TGTGCCAGCAGCTTAATAGCGGGAGCATTTAATGAGCAGTTCTTC. Translation: CASSLIAGAFNEQFF.

This clonotype was seen ten or more times. This chain uses TRBV2 with TRBJ1-1; 10 nucleotides agree with TRBD1. With 5 bases clipped from V and 1 base from J, the junction kept 4 bases outside the gene matches. There are 15 residues in the CDR3. CDR1 and CDR2 from the germline V gene are SNHLY and FYNNEI. CDR3 DNA sequence: TGTGCCAGCAGTTTGAGACAGGGGGCGAACACTGAAGCTTTCTTT. Translation gives CASSLRQGANTEAFF. Combining the CDR3 with reference TRBV2 and TRBJ1-1 gives the whole variable domain EPEVTQTPSHQVTQMGQEVILRCVPISNHLYFYWYRQILGQKVEFLVSFYNNEISEKSEIFDDQFSVERPDGSNFTLKIRSTKLEDSAMYFCASSLRQGANTEAFFGQGTRLTVV.